The 20 T cell receptor beta chains listed next were all sequenced from one sample in a study of a mutant IDH1 vaccine in newly diagnosed glioma. These TCRs are of unknown antigen specificity. Some clones are missing from TCRdb's copy, which holds only in-frame ones; the method was immunoSEQ multiplex PCR. Among 50,000 to 65,000 clones, 80% to 90% were seen once, and the ten largest hold roughly 1.5%. The sample's time point: week 23, last vaccination. The vaccine gave 300 ug of a 20-mer mutant IDH1 peptide subcutaneously per dose. Here the sequenced sample was PBMCs, taken from a glioma patient whose treatment included an IDH1 peptide vaccine. These receptors originate from a man between 35 and 55 years old with glioma.

The chain couples TRBV18 to TRBJ2-1; weak D call: TRBD2 (6 bases). Germline CDR1 reads KGHSH; CDR2 reads LQKENI. The V end was cut by 8 bases, the J end by 4 bases, with 15 bases between. CDR3 size: 14 residues. CDR3 DNA: TGTGCCAGCCAAGGGGCGGGAAATTACAATGAGCAGTTCTTC. Residues: CASQGAGNYNEQFF.

V is TRBV5-1 and J is TRBJ2-2, with unresolved D. Between the trimmed V and J ends, which lost 2 bases and 6 bases, there was a span of 8 bases. This CDR3 has 13 residues. In germline, CDR1 is SGHRS, CDR2 YFSETQ. CDR3 residues: CASSFRLPGELFF. For the CDR3, the DNA is TGCGCCAGCAGCTTTAGGTTGCCCGGGGAGCTGTTTTTT.

This chain joins TRBV29-1 and TRBJ1-1, with 9 bases matching TRBD1. This CDR3 spans 17 amino acids. After removal of 4 bases from V and 4 bases from J, the junction contained 16 bases not matched to a gene. Per germline, CDR1 SQVTM and CDR2 ANQGSEA. The CDR3 sequence is CSVVVGQGFGTPTEAFF. The CDR3 bases are TGCAGCGTTGTGGTGGGACAGGGATTTGGGACCCCCACTGAAGCTTTCTTT. The full variable domain, in which reference TRBV29-1 and TRBJ1-1 provide the parts outside the CDR3, is SAVISQKPSRDICQRGTSLTIQCQVDSQVTMMFWYRQQPGQSLTLIATANQGSEATYESGFVIDKFPISRPNLTFSTLTVSNMSPEDSSIYLCSVVVGQGFGTPTEAFFGQGTRLTVV.

J is TRBJ2-4 and V is TRBV4-2; no clear D. In germline, CDR1 is LGHNA, CDR2 YNFKEQ. Trimming removed 1 base from V and 15 bases from J, with 10 bases in between. The length of the CDR3 is 11 residues. CDR3 nucleotides: TGTGCCAGCAGCCAAGGTACAGCATGGTACTTC. It yields the protein CASSQGTAWYF.

V is TRBV11-2 and J is TRBJ1-5; D is undetermined. This CDR3 has 12 amino acids. CDR1 and CDR2 from the germline V gene are SGHAT and FQNNGV. The V end lost 5 bases, the J end lost 6 bases, and 8 bases lay between the germline ends. The CDR3: CASSATSQPQHF. In DNA, the CDR3 is TGTGCCAGCAGCGCAACAAGTCAGCCCCAGCATTTT.

V gene TRBV6-4 combines with J gene TRBJ1-5; tentative D call: TRBD1 (6 bases). This CDR3 is 14 amino acids long. Germline CDR1 MRHNA, CDR2 SNTAGT. V lost 4 bases and J lost 7, with 14 bases in between. The CDR3: CASSVLTGYQPQHF. CDR3 DNA sequence: TGTGCCAGCAGTGTCCTAACAGGGTACCAGCCCCAGCATTTT.

The chain recombines TRBV6-1 with TRBJ2-7, with D possibly matching TRBD1 (6 bases). CDR3 size: 13 residues. Germline CDR1 reads MNHNS; CDR2 reads SASEGT. V dropped 8 bases and J dropped 5 bases, with 16 bases sitting between them. This chain's CDR3 is CASRSRGRDEQYF. CDR3 DNA: TGTGCCAGCCGGAGCAGGGGTCGAGACGAGCAGTACTTC.

The chain employs TRBV19 and TRBJ1-2; D uncertain. This CDR3 has 14 residues. Germline V lookup: CDR1 LNHDA, CDR2 SQIVND (reference sequence). V was cut by 8 bases and J by 2 bases, with 15 bases left in between. The CDR3 DNA follows: TGTGCCAGTGTCACTACCGGGATAAACTATGGCTACACCTTC. It yields the protein CASVTTGINYGYTF.

The gene calls are TRBV5-1 and TRBJ2-5, with 7 bases identical to TRBD1. Germline V gene data show CDR1 as SGHRS and CDR2 as YFSETQ. Trimming removed 4 bases from V and 2 bases from J; junction bases left unmatched: 2. CDR3 size: 13 residues. The chain's CDR3 is CASSIQGQETQYF. CDR3 DNA: TGCGCCAGCAGCATACAGGGGCAAGAGACCCAGTACTTC.

The chain carries TRBV5-1 and TRBJ2-2; 10 nucleotides line up with TRBD1. The CDR3 contains 15 residues. The V gene's germline CDR1 is SGHRS and CDR2 YFSETQ. V lost 3 bases and J lost 5; bases outside the gene matches: 4. The CDR3 here is CASSWTGGITGELFF. For the CDR3, the DNA is TGCGCCAGCAGCTGGACAGGGGGGATTACCGGGGAGCTGTTTTTT.

V is TRBV7-9 and J is TRBJ1-2; the D gene is possibly TRBD1 (6 bases). V was shortened by 6 bases and J by 4 bases, with 15 bases between the two germline ends. CDR1 SEHNR and CDR2 FQNEAQ come from the germline V gene (reference sequence). The CDR3 has 14 residues. As DNA, the CDR3 is TGTGCCAGCAGGGGAGGACAGATAATCTATGGCTACACCTTC. Its translation is CASRGGQIIYGYTF.

The chain employs TRBV9 and TRBJ2-3; tentatively, D is TRBD2 (5 bases). The V gene's germline CDR1 is SGDLS and CDR2 YYNGEE. Trimming cost V 4 bases and J 0 bases, with 18 bases left between them. This CDR3 has 17 amino acids. The CDR3 spells CASSPRGLPPSTDTQYF. CDR3 coding DNA: TGTGCCAGCAGCCCCCGAGGACTCCCCCCGAGCACAGATACGCAGTATTTT. Complete variable domain (other parts from reference TRBV9 and TRBJ2-3): DSGVTQTPKHLITATGQRVTLRCSPRSGDLSVYWYQQSLDQGLQFLIQYYNGEERAKGNILERFSAQQFPDLHSELNLSSLELGDSALYFCASSPRGLPPSTDTQYFGPGTRLTVL.

This chain joins TRBV19 and TRBJ2-1, with 14 bases that match TRBD2. Germline CDR1 is LNHDA and CDR2 is SQIVND (reference sequence). This CDR3 has 15 amino acids. Trimming at V came to 3 bases and at J to 6 bases, leaving 1 base not matched to a gene. The CDR3 loop is CASSIGLAGGNEQFF. The CDR3 DNA sequence: TGTGCCAGTAGTATTGGACTAGCGGGAGGCAATGAGCAGTTCTTC.

The V gene is TRBV7-9, the J gene TRBJ1-1; no clear D. The V and J ends lost 4 bases and 3 bases respectively, with 9 bases between them. Germline-derived CDR1 and CDR2 are SEHNR and FQNEAQ (reference sequence). The CDR3 loop spans 13 amino acids. CDR3 in amino acids: CASSSIRDTEAFF. In DNA, the CDR3 is TGTGCCAGCAGCTCCATCCGAGACACTGAAGCTTTCTTT.

This chain joins TRBV5-1 and TRBJ2-7, with 8 bases that match TRBD1. The CDR3 extends over 14 amino acids. Losses at the gene ends were 1 base for V and 5 bases for J; bases not matched to a gene: 5. Germline CDR1 and CDR2: SGHRS and YFSETQ. In DNA form, the CDR3 reads TGCGCCAGCAGCTTGTTTGACAGGGGCCACGAGCAGTACTTC. Amino acids: CASSLFDRGHEQYF.

V usage is TRBV7-8 and J usage is TRBJ1-2; TRBD1 might be the D (6 bases). Deletions cut 1 base from V and 6 bases from J, with 15 bases between. This CDR3 has 15 amino acids. Germline V gives CDR1 SGHVS, CDR2 FQNEAQ. CDR3: CASSLEPGTRHGYTF. CDR3 DNA sequence: TGTGCCAGCAGCTTAGAGCCCGGGACAAGGCATGGCTACACCTTC. Filled out from reference TRBV7-8 and TRBJ1-2, the complete variable domain reads GAGVSQSPRYKVAKRGQDVALRCDPISGHVSLFWYQQALGQGPEFLTYFQNEAQLDKSGLPSDRFFAERPEGSVSTLKIQRTQQEDSAVYLCASSLEPGTRHGYTFGSGTRLTVV.

This chain joins TRBV7-2 and TRBJ1-2; D not certain. The CDR3 runs 14 residues. Trimming removed 1 base from V and 8 bases from J, with 14 bases in between. The germline gives CDR1 SGHTA, CDR2 FQGNSA. CDR3 DNA: TGTGCCAGCAGCTTAGATTTTGGCCCCTTCGGCTACACCTTC. Encoded protein: CASSLDFGPFGYTF.

The V call is TRBV7-9, the J call TRBJ1-4; 10 nucleotides match TRBD1. Germline V gene sequence: CDR1 SEHNR, CDR2 FQNEAQ (reference sequence). The V gene end was trimmed by 1 base and the J gene end by 5 bases; junction bases not matched to a gene: 1. The CDR3 is 15 residues long. This CDR3 is CASSLGTGGNEKLFF. The CDR3 nucleotides read TGTGCCAGCAGCTTAGGGACAGGGGGGAATGAAAAACTGTTTTTT.

The V gene is TRBV29-1, the J gene TRBJ1-1, with a tentative D call TRBD1 (6 bases). Per the germline V gene, CDR1 is SQVTM and CDR2 is ANQGSEA. The CDR3 sequence is 13 residues long. V shed 6 bases and J shed 4 bases, with 15 bases lying between them. CDR3 DNA: TGCAGCGTAACCGGACAGCAGTCCACTGAAGCTTTCTTT. Translation gives CSVTGQQSTEAFF.

This rearrangement joins TRBV5-1 to TRBJ2-5; perhaps TRBD2 as D (5 bases). Trimming took off 4 bases at V and 1 base at J, with 8 bases between the two ends. Germline-derived CDR1 and CDR2 are SGHRS and YFSETQ. The CDR3 is 13 residues long. CDR3 amino acids: CASSASGQETQYF. CDR3 coding DNA: TGCGCCAGCAGCGCCAGCGGCCAAGAGACCCAGTACTTC.